This T cell receptor beta chain emerged from a study of CD8 T cells in ankylosing spondylitis. Broader study findings: Disease-linked clones reportedly concentrated significantly in matched ankylosing spondylitis synovial fluid. Several highly homologous variants made up a TCR beta motif that seemed to typify ankylosing spondylitis blood. Prior work had noted some motif variants in reactive arthritis blood and synovial fluid.

This clonotype was counted ten times or more. Its antigen is not known. CDR3 size: 13 residues. V lost 5 bases, J lost 4 bases, and 4 bases stayed unmatched. The germline V gene has CDR1 MNHNS and CDR2 SASEGT. Scientists made TCR beta libraries using quantitative 5'-RACE with molecular barcodes. In TCRdb, the 5' RACE reads were re-called with MiXCR into one record per CDR3 protein. The sample carries 250,000 to 300,000 distinct CDR3 sequences, roughly 20% recorded once. The genes are TRBV6-1 and TRBJ2-5; 7 nucleotides align to TRBD1. Sequenced sample: blood, either unsorted or a sorted T cell fraction (not recorded which). This TCR was recovered from a male donor with ankylosing spondylitis or in good health (not recorded which). CDR3 protein: CASSLRQGETQYF. CDR3 nucleotides: TGTGCCAGCAGTCTCCGACAGGGAGAGACCCAGTACTTC.